The clone carrying this TCR beta chain showed up many times. Its antigen is currently unknown. Healthy Caucasians, and only they, were the donors. The data were taken from a study of identical twins. Germline V lookup: CDR1 SGHVS, CDR2 FQNEAQ. Trimming cost V 0 bases and J 4 bases, with 16 bases left between them. The CDR3 totals 17 residues. Study conclusions and caveats: Recombination models fit unrelated individuals' TCR alpha sharing but underestimated twins'. Insertion counts were lower in abundant cord blood beta clonotypes, a trend that memory repertoires did not show.

Each CDR3 protein is one row after TCRdb ran MiXCR on the 5' RACE reads. This sample has about 500,000 distinct CDR3 sequences, with 14% found just once. The data also belong to a second study, concerning yellow fever vaccine responses in identical twins. From that second work: Reportedly, the T cell response mounted by twins to vaccine seemed partly convergent, partly personalized.

The sequence derives from a woman under 30 in good health. The V and J genes are TRBV7-8 and TRBJ1-5; the D gene is possibly TRBD1 (5 bases). Sequencing was carried out using CD4+ T cells sorted from blood. CDR3 loop: CASSLAATKGRNQPQHF. The CDR3 DNA follows: TGTGCCAGCAGCTTAGCGGCGACGAAGGGGAGGAATCAGCCCCAGCATTTT.